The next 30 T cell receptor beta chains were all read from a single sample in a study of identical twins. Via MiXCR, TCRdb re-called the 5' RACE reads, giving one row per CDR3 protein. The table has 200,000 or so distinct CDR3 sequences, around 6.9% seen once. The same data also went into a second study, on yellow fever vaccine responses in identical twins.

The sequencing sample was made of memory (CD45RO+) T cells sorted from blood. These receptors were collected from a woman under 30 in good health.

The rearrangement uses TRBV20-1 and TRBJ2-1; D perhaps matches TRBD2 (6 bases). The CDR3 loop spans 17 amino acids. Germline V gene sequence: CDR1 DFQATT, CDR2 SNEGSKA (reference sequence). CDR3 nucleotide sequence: TGCTGCGCTAGACCCCACCTACGGGGGAACGCTTACAATGAGCAGTTCTTC. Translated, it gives CCARPHLRGNAYNEQFF.

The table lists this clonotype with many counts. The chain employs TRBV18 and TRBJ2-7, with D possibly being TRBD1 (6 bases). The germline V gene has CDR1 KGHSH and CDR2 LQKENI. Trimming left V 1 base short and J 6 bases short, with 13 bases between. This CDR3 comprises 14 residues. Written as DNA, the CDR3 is TGTGCCAGCTCACCACTTGGCCAGGGGAGCGAGCAGTACTTC. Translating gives CASSPLGQGSEQYF.

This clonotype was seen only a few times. DNA of the CDR3: TGTGCCAGCAGCCCCTATTCGGGGACCGGCACTGAAGCTTTCTTT. It yields the protein CASSPYSGTGTEAFF. This chain links TRBV5-5 with TRBJ1-1; tentative D call: TRBD1 (5 bases). The CDR3 sequence is 15 residues long. Trimming shortened V by 4 bases and J by 4 bases, and 17 bases separated the two germline ends. Germline lookup yields CDR1 SGHKS and CDR2 YYEKEE (reference sequence).

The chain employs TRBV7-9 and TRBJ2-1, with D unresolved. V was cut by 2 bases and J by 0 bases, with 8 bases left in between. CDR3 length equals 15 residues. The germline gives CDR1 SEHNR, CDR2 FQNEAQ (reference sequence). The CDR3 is CASSLPASSYNEQFF. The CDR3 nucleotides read TGTGCCAGCAGCTTACCAGCTAGCTCCTACAATGAGCAGTTCTTC.

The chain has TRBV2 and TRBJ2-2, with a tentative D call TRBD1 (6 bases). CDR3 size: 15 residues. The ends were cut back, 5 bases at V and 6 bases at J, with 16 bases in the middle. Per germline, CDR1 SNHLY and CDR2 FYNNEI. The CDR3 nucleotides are TGTGCCAGCAGTCTAAACGGGGACACTGCCGGGGAGCTGTTTTTT. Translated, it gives CASSLNGDTAGELFF.

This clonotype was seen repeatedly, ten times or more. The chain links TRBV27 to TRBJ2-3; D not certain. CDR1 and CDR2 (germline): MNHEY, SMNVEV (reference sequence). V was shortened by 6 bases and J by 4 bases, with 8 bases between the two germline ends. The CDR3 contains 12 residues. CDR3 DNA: TGTGCCAGCAGACCCGGCGCAGATACGCAGTATTTT. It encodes CASRPGADTQYF.

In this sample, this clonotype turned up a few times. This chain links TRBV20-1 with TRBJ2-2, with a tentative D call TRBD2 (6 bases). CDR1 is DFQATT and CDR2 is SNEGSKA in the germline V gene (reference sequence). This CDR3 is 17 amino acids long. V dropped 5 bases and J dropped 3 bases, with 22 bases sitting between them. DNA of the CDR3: TGCAGTGCTCGGCTGGGGACTCAAAATTCATACACCGGGGAGCTGTTTTTT. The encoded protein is CSARLGTQNSYTGELFF.

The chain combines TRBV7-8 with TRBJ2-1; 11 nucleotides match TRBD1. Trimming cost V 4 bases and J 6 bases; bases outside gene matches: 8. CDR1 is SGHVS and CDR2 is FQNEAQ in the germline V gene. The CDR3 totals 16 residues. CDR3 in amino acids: CASSWGGTGGFNEQFF. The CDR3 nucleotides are TGTGCCAGCAGCTGGGGGGGGACAGGGGGATTCAATGAGCAGTTCTTC. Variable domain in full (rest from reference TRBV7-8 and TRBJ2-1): GAGVSQSPRYKVAKRGQDVALRCDPISGHVSLFWYQQALGQGPEFLTYFQNEAQLDKSGLPSDRFFAERPEGSVSTLKIQRTQQEDSAVYLCASSWGGTGGFNEQFFGPGTRLTVL.

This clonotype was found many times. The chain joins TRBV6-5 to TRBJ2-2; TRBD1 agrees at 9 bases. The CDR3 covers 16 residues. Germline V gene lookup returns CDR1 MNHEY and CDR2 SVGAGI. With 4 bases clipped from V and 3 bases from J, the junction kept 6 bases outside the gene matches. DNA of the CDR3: TGTGCCAGCAGTTCACGACAGGGGGGGCACACCGGGGAGCTGTTTTTT. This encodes CASSSRQGGHTGELFF.

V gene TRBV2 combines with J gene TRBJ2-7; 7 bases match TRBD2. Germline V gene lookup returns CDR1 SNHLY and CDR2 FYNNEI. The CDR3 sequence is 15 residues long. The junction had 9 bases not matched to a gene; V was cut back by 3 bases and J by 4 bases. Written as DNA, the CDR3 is TGTGCCAGCAGTGATAGGCGGGAGCTTGGGTACGAGCAGTACTTC. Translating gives CASSDRRELGYEQYF.

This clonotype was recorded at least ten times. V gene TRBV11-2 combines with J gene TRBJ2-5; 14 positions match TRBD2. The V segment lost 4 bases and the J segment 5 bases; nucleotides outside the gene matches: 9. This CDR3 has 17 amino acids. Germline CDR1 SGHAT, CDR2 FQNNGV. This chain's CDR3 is CASSSPETSGREETQYF. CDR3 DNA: TGTGCCAGCAGCTCCCCTGAGACTAGCGGGAGGGAGGAGACCCAGTACTTC.

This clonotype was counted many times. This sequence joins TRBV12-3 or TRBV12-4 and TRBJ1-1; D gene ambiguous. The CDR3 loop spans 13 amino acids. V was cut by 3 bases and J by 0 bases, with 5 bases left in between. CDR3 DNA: TGTGCCAGCAGTTTGGAGTTGAACACTGAAGCTTTCTTT. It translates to CASSLELNTEAFF.

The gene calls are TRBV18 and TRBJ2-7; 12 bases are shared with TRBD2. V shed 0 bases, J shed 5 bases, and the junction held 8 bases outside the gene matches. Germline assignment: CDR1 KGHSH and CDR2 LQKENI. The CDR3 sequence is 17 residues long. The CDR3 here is CASSPPASGRAIHEQYF. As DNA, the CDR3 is TGTGCCAGCTCACCACCGGCTAGCGGGAGGGCCATCCACGAGCAGTACTTC. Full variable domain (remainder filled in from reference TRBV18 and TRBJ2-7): NAGVMQNPRHLVRRRGQEARLRCSPMKGHSHVYWYRQLPEEGLKFMVYLQKENIIDESGMPKERFSAEFPKEGPSILRIQQVVRGDSAAYFCASSPPASGRAIHEQYFGPGTRLTVT.

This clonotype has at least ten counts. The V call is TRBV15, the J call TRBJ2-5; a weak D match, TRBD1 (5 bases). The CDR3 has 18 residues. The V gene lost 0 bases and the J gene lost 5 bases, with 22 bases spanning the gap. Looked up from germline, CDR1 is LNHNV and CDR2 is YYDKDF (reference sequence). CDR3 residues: CATSRDSLGDSLWETQYF. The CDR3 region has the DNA TGTGCCACCAGCAGAGACTCTCTCGGAGACAGCCTGTGGGAGACCCAGTACTTC.

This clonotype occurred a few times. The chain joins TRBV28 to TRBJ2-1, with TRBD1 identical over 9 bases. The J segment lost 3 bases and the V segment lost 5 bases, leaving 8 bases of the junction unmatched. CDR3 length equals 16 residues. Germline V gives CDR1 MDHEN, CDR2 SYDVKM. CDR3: CASSQTPGQGYNEQFF. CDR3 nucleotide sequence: TGTGCCAGCAGTCAGACACCGGGACAGGGCTACAATGAGCAGTTCTTC.

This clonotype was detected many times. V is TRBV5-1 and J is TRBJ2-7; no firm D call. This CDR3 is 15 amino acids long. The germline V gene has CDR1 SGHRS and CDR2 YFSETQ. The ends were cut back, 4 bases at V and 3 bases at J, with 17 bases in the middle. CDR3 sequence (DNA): TGCGCCAGCAGCGGCTGGACCCTGGGGAACTACGAGCAGTACTTC. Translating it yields CASSGWTLGNYEQYF.

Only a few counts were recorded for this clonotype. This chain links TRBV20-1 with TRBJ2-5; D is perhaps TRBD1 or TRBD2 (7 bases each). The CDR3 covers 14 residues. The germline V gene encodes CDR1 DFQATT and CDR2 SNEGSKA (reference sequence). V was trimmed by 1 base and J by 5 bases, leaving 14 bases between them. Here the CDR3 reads CSARGYRGGETQYF. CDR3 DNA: TGCAGTGCTAGAGGGTACAGGGGAGGGGAGACCCAGTACTTC.

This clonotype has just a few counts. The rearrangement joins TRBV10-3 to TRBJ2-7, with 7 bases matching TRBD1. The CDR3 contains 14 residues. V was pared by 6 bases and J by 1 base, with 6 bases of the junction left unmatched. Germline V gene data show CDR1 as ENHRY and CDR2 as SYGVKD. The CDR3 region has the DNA TGTGCCATCAGCACAGGGGCCACATCCTACGAGCAGTACTTC. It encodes CAISTGATSYEQYF.

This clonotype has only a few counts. The CDR3 protein is CAISVRLAASTDTQYF. The CDR3 nucleotides are TGTGCCATCAGTGTAAGACTAGCGGCTAGCACAGATACGCAGTATTTT. The V and J genes are TRBV10-3 and TRBJ2-3, with 9 bases fitting TRBD2. Trimming cost V 4 bases and J 0 bases; bases outside gene matches: 5. CDR1 is ENHRY, CDR2 SYGVKD, per germline. This CDR3 is built from 16 residues.

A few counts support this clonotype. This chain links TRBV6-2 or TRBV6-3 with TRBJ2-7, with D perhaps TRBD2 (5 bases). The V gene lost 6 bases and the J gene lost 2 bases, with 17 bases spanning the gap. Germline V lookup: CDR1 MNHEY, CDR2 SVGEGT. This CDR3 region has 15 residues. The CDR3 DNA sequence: TGTGCCAGCAGGAAGGATGGCCGGAGGCCCTACGAGCAGTACTTC. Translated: CASRKDGRRPYEQYF.

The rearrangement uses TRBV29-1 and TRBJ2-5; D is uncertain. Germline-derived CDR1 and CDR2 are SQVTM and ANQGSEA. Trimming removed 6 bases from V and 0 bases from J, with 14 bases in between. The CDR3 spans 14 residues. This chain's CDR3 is CSVARNNHQETQYF. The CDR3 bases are TGCAGCGTAGCCAGAAATAACCACCAAGAGACCCAGTACTTC.

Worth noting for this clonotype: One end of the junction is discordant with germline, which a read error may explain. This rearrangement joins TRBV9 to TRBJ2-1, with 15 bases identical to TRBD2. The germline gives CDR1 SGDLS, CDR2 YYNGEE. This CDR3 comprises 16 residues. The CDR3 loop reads CASSVGGSGLAGGLDF. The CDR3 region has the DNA TGTGCCAGCAGCGTAGGTGGTTCTGGACTAGCGGGGGGGCTAGACTTC. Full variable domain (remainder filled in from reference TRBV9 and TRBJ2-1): DSGVTQTPKHLITATGQRVTLRCSPRSGDLSVYWYQQSLDQGLQFLIQYYNGEERAKGNILERFSAQQFPDLHSELNLSSLELGDSALYFCASSVGGSGLAGGLDFGPGTRLTVL.

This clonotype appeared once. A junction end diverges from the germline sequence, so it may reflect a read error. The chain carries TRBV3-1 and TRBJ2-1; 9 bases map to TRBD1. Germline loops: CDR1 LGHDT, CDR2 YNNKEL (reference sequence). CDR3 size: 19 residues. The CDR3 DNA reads TGTGCCAGCTGCCAGGAACACCCTTCGACAGGGGGGTCCTACAATGAGCAGTTCTTC. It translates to CASCQEHPSTGGSYNEQFF.

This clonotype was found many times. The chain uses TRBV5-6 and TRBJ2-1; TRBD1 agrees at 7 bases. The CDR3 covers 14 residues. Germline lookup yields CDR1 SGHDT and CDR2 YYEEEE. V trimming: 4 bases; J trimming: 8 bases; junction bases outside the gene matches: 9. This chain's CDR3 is CASSRLGTDYEQFF. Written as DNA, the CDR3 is TGTGCCAGCAGCCGTCTGGGGACAGACTATGAGCAGTTCTTC.

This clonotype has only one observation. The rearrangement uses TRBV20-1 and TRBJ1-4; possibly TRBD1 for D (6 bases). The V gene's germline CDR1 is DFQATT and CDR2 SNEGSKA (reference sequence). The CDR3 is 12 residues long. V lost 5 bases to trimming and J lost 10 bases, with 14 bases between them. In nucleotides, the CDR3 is TGCAGTGCTGATGAGAAAGGGGGAAAACTGTTTTTT. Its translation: CSADEKGGKLFF.

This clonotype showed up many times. The CDR3 here is CASSESAGKNYGYTF. DNA of the CDR3: TGTGCCAGCAGTGAGTCGGCGGGGAAGAACTATGGCTACACCTTC. The chain has TRBV2 and TRBJ1-2; no clear D. The germline V gene has CDR1 SNHLY and CDR2 FYNNEI. V lost 3 bases and J lost 2, with 13 bases in between. The CDR3 extends over 15 amino acids.

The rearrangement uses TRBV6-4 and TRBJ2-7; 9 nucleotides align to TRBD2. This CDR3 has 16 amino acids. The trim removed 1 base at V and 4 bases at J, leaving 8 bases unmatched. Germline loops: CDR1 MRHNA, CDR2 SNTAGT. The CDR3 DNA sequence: TGTGCCAGCAGTGACTATCAGCGGGGGGACCCTTACGAGCAGTACTTC. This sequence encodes CASSDYQRGDPYEQYF.

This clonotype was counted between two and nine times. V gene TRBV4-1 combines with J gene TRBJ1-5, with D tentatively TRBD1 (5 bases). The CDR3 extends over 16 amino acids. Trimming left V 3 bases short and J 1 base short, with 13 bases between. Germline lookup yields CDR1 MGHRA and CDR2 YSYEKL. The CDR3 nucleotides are TGCGCCAGCAGCCAGTCTGGGGCGCCGAGCAATCAGCCCCAGCATTTT. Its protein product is CASSQSGAPSNQPQHF.

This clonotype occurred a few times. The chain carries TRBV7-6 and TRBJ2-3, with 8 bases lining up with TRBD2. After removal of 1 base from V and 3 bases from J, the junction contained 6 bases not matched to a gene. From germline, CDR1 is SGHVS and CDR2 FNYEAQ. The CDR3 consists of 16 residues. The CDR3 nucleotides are TGTGCCAGCAGCTTAGAAGCGGGGGATATTACAGATACGCAGTATTTT. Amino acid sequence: CASSLEAGDITDTQYF.

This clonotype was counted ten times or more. The CDR3 loop is CASSLGEANMNIQYF. DNA of the CDR3: TGTGCCAGCAGCTTAGGCGAAGCTAATATGAACATTCAGTACTTC. This chain links TRBV7-9 with TRBJ2-4; D gene uncertain. Germline loops: CDR1 SEHNR, CDR2 FQNEAQ (reference sequence). V was trimmed by 1 base and J by 7 bases, leaving 14 bases between them. The CDR3 has 15 residues.